The present T cell receptor (beta chain) was sequenced within a study of PD-1 blockade in classical Hodgkin lymphoma. The study, taken as a whole, reports: Prior to therapy, complete responders displayed diversity much like that of newly diagnosed patients. After ASCT, patients who started nivolumab under 1 year later were excluded.

J lost 0 bases, V lost 8 bases, and 10 bases had no gene match. There are 17 residues in the CDR3. In germline, CDR1 is MDHEN, CDR2 SYDVKM. Clones were read by immunoSEQ multiplex PCR, and TCRdb kept only the in-frame ones, dropping some. The sample contains 40,000 or so clones, 75% to 85% of which appear only once. With regard to this clone: Its antigen is not known.

No patient escaped relapse after autologous stem cell transplantation, and brentuximab vedotin exposure varied. Complete response, partial response or progressive disease was each patient's best response. The TCR comes from a human donor with classical Hodgkin lymphoma. V is TRBV28 and J is TRBJ2-1, with 10 nucleotides matching TRBD2. Sequences were derived from peripheral blood mononuclear cells (PBMCs), sampled at baseline. CDR3 DNA sequence: TGTGCCAGCTTGGGGCTAGCGGGAGTGCACTCCTACAATGAGCAGTTCTTC. Amino acids: CASLGLAGVHSYNEQFF.